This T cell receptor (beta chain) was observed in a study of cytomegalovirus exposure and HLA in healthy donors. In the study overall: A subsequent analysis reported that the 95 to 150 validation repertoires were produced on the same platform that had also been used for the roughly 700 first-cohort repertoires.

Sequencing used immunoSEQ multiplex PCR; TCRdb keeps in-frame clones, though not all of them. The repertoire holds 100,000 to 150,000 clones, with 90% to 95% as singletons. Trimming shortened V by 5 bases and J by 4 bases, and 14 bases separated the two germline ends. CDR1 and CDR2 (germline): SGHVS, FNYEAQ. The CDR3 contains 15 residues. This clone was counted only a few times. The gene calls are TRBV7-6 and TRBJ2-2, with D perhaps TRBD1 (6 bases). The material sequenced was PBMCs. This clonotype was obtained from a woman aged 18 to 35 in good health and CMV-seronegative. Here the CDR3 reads CASSPMTGPTGELFF. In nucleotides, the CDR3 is TGTGCCAGCAGCCCGATGACAGGTCCCACCGGGGAGCTGTTTTTT.